What follows are 6 T cell receptor beta chains derived from one specimen sequenced in a study of OX40 agonist ivuxolimab in advanced cancers. Libraries were prepared by immunoSEQ multiplex PCR; TCRdb keeps only in-frame clonotypes and omits some of them. The data show about 79,000 clones, with roughly 88% seen just once and under 0.35% held by the top ten. The sequences come from CD4+ or CD8+ T cells sorted from blood, collected in a trial of the OX40 agonist ivuxolimab. The receptors here all came from an adult with an advanced solid tumor such as melanoma, head and neck, liver or kidney cancer.

The chain joins TRBV2 to TRBJ2-1; D is possibly TRBD2 (6 bases). V lost 8 bases, J lost 6 bases, and 17 bases lay in between. The germline CDR1 and CDR2 sequences are SNHLY and FYNNEI. The CDR3 is 14 residues long. The CDR3 spells CASPAGIGLNEQFF. The CDR3 nucleotides read TGTGCCAGCCCTGCGGGGATAGGGCTCAATGAGCAGTTCTTC.

The table lists this clone with a count of one. The chain is built from TRBV18 and TRBJ1-2; D is uncertain. The CDR3 loop spans 13 amino acids. Trimming left V 3 bases short and J 3 bases short, with 8 bases between. Per germline, CDR1 KGHSH and CDR2 LQKENI. The CDR3 reads CASSPDFDYGYTF. DNA for the CDR3: TGTGCCAGCTCACCCGACTTTGACTATGGCTACACCTTC.

V is TRBV5-8 and J is TRBJ2-5, with 11 positions matching TRBD1. Germline V gene lookup returns CDR1 SGHTS and CDR2 YDEGEE. V dropped 1 base and J dropped 3; count of bases not matched to a gene: 2. The CDR3 is made up of 15 amino acids. CDR3: CASSLPGQGEETQYF. The CDR3 nucleotides are TGTGCCAGCAGCTTGCCGGGACAGGGGGAAGAGACCCAGTACTTC. Supplemented by reference TRBV5-8 and TRBJ2-5, the full variable domain reads EAGVTQSPTHLIKTRGQQATLRCSPISGHTSVYWYQQALGLGLQFLLWYDEGEERNRGNFPPRFSGRQFPNYSSELNVNALELEDSALYLCASSLPGQGEETQYFGPGTRLLVL.

The rearrangement links TRBV7-9 to TRBJ1-5; no firm D call. V was trimmed by 4 bases and J by 4 bases, leaving 11 bases between them. CDR1 is SEHNR and CDR2 is FQNEAQ in the germline V gene (reference sequence). The CDR3 is 14 residues long. CDR3 loop: CASSSQDGNQPQHF. CDR3 sequence (DNA): TGTGCCAGCAGCTCCCAGGACGGGAATCAGCCCCAGCATTTT.

The chain links TRBV7-9 to TRBJ2-7; the D is unclear. CDR3 length: 14 residues. The germline gives CDR1 SEHNR, CDR2 FQNEAQ (reference sequence). V lost 5 bases, J lost 2 bases, and 13 bases lay in between. The CDR3 region has the DNA TGTGCCAGCAGCCTCCCGACACCAGCCTACGAGCAGTACTTC. Translation: CASSLPTPAYEQYF.

The chain uses TRBV6-1 and TRBJ2-4; a possible D gene is TRBD1 (6 bases). Germline-derived CDR1 and CDR2 are MNHNS and SASEGT. Trimming cost V 4 bases and J 1 base, with 23 bases left between them. The length of the CDR3 is 19 residues. This CDR3 is CASSGTPTGRAMAKNIQYF. CDR3 sequence (DNA): TGTGCCAGCAGTGGAACGCCGACAGGCCGAGCTATGGCCAAAAACATTCAGTACTTC.